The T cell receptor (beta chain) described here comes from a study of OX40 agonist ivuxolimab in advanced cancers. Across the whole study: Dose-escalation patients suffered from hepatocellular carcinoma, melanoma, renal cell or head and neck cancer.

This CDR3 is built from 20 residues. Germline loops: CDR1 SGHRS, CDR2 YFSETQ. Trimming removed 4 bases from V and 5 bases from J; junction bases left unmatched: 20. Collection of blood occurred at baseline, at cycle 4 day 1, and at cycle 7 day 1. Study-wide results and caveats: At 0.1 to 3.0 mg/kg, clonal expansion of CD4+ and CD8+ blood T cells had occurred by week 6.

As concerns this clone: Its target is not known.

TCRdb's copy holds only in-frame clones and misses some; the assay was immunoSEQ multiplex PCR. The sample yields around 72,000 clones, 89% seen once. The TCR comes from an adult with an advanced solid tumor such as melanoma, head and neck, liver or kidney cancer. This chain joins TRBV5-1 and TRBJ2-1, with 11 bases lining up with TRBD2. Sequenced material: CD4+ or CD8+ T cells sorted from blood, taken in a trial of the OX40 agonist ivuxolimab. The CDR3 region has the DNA TGCGCCAGCAGCATGCGGACATACTTTGTAGCGGGAGGGCCGGACAATGAGCAGTTCTTC. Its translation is CASSMRTYFVAGGPDNEQFF.